The 28 T cell receptor beta chains below all came from one sample that was sequenced in a study of T cells in Graves' hyperthyroidism and ophthalmopathy. Researchers amplified the TCR beta CDR3 regions from RNA transcripts. Researchers ran a first-round RT-PCR on the TCR CDR3 using the HTBI primer set. MiXCR, applied by TCRdb to the multiplex PCR reads, yields one record per CDR3 protein. This table has 350,000 or so distinct CDR3 sequences, about 20% appearing once. The sample taken for sequencing was blood. Receptors originate from a woman between 50 and 59 years old with Graves' hyperthyroidism.

A single count supports this clonotype. This chain joins TRBV28 and TRBJ2-7; D remains unclear. Per the germline V gene, CDR1 is MDHEN and CDR2 is SYDVKM. The CDR3 is made up of 14 amino acids. V shed 5 bases and J shed 4 bases, with 15 bases lying between them. CDR3 protein: CASSDNLGPYEQYF. The CDR3 nucleotides read TGTGCCAGCAGTGATAATCTGGGTCCTTACGAGCAGTACTTC.

The V call is TRBV6-1, the J call TRBJ2-6, with D hard to call. V was cut by 3 bases and J by 4 bases, with 10 bases left in between. Germline assignment: CDR1 MNHNS and CDR2 SASEGT. The CDR3 spans 15 residues. CDR3 sequence reads: CASSDVGSGANVLTF. The CDR3 DNA reads as TGTGCCAGCAGTGACGTTGGTTCGGGGGCCAACGTCCTGACTTTC.

This clonotype has only one observation. The gene calls are TRBV4-1 and TRBJ1-4, with TRBD1 as a possible D gene (6 bases). CDR3 length: 16 residues. The V end was cut by 7 bases, the J end by 6 bases, with 21 bases between. Germline V CDR1 and CDR2: MGHRA, YSYEKL. The CDR3 loop reads CASTLGGGAFDEKLFF. The CDR3 DNA sequence: TGCGCCAGCACGCTAGGGGGGGGGGCCTTTGATGAAAAACTGTTTTTT.

This clonotype has more than one count but fewer than ten. This chain links TRBV6-1 with TRBJ1-1, with D unclear. The V gene lost 7 bases and the J gene lost 10 bases, with 25 bases spanning the gap. The CDR3 has 15 residues. Germline CDR1 MNHNS, CDR2 SASEGT. CDR3 loop: CASITKAWASWGAFF. The CDR3 DNA sequence: TGTGCCAGCATTACAAAGGCGTGGGCTAGTTGGGGAGCTTTCTTT.

This clonotype was detected a few times. V is TRBV18 and J is TRBJ2-1; 8 nucleotides align to TRBD2. Germline assignment: CDR1 KGHSH and CDR2 LQKENI. J was trimmed by 11 bases and V by 4 bases; bases with no gene match: 13. This CDR3 has 15 amino acids. The CDR3 loop is CASSLIEKSGGKQFF. CDR3 DNA: TGTGCCAGCTCACTAATCGAGAAAAGCGGGGGTAAGCAGTTCTTC.

The genes are TRBV3-1 and TRBJ2-2; D is unresolved. CDR1 and CDR2 from the germline V gene are LGHDT and YNNKEL (reference sequence). CDR3 length equals 15 residues. V lost 1 base to trimming and J lost 6 bases, with 12 bases between them. The CDR3 is CASSQALFGPGELFF. DNA of the CDR3: TGTGCCAGCAGCCAAGCCCTTTTTGGTCCCGGGGAGCTGTTTTTT.

The chain couples TRBV7-2 to TRBJ1-3; D remains ambiguous. Germline V gene sequence: CDR1 SGHTA, CDR2 FQGNSA. V was clipped by 4 bases and J by 2 bases, with 12 bases between them. The CDR3 has 15 amino acids. CDR3 residues: CASSSSHGTGNTIYF. Here the CDR3 DNA reads TGTGCCAGCAGCTCCTCTCATGGTACTGGAAACACCATATATTTT.

J is TRBJ1-1 and V is TRBV5-1, with unresolved D. The germline CDR1 and CDR2 sequences are SGHRS and YFSETQ. Trimming pared 0 bases from V and 9 bases from J, leaving 12 bases between. The CDR3 sequence is 13 residues long. The CDR3 region has the DNA TGCGCCAGCAGCTTGGACCTGAGAAATAAAGCTTTCTTT. Translating gives CASSLDLRNKAFF.

The rearrangement uses TRBV19 and TRBJ1-1; 12 bases line up with TRBD1. The J segment lost 1 base and the V segment lost 5 bases, leaving 8 bases of the junction unmatched. CDR1 LNHDA and CDR2 SQIVND come from the germline V gene (reference sequence). The CDR3 contains 17 residues. The CDR3, as DNA: TGTGCCAGTAGTGTTCTAGGGACAGGGGGCCCGAACACTGAAGCTTTCTTT. Translating it yields CASSVLGTGGPNTEAFF. The full variable domain, its missing parts supplied by reference TRBV19 and TRBJ1-1, is DGGITQSPKYLFRKEGQNVTLSCEQNLNHDAMYWYRQDPGQGLRLIYYSQIVNDFQKGDIAEGYSVSREKKESFPLTVTSAQKNPTAFYLCASSVLGTGGPNTEAFFGQGTRLTVV.

For this clonotype: A clone one base away is much larger, so this may be a read error. The genes are TRBV5-6 and TRBJ2-3; the D is unclear. The CDR3 runs to 13 residues. Germline CDR1 SGHDT, CDR2 YYEEEE. The V and J ends lost 2 bases and 4 bases respectively, with 8 bases between them. The CDR3 spells CASSFLNADTQYF. The CDR3 coding sequence is TGTGCCAGCAGCTTCCTGAACGCAGATACGCAGTATTTT. Looking up the rest from reference TRBV5-6 and TRBJ2-3 gives the full variable domain: DAGVTQSPTHLIKTRGQQVTLRCSPKSGHDTVSWYQQALGQGPQFIFQYYEEEERQRGNFPDRFSGHQFPNYSSELNVNALLLGDSALYLCASSFLNADTQYFGPGTRLTVL.

The rearrangement joins TRBV5-1 to TRBJ2-1; 7 nucleotides line up with TRBD1. The CDR3 is 11 residues long. Germline loops: CDR1 SGHRS, CDR2 YFSETQ. V dropped 7 bases and J dropped 15; count of bases not matched to a gene: 10. CDR3 nucleotides: TGCGCCAGCGGAACAGGGGAGCGACGGTTCTTC. Translation: CASGTGERRFF.

V is TRBV13 and J is TRBJ2-3; 9 nucleotides align to TRBD2. Trimming took 3 bases from V and 2 from J; bases not matched to a gene: 6. Germline CDR1 reads PRHDT; CDR2 reads FYEKMQ (reference sequence). The CDR3 has 16 residues. The CDR3 nucleotides are TGTGCCAGCAGCTTTGTAGCGGGGGAAGACACAGATACGCAGTATTTT. Translating gives CASSFVAGEDTDTQYF.

In this sample, this clonotype turned up a few times. The J gene is TRBJ1-2, the V gene TRBV6-1, with TRBD1 identical over 7 bases. The CDR3 extends over 14 amino acids. Per the germline V gene, CDR1 is MNHNS and CDR2 is SASEGT. The ends lost 5 bases at V and 5 bases at J; junction bases unmatched: 8. The DNA of the CDR3 is TGTGCCAGCAGTCCCGGACAGGAGAGGTATGGCTACACCTTC. Translated, it gives CASSPGQERYGYTF.

This clonotype showed up just a few times. V is TRBV29-1 and J is TRBJ2-7; 7 nucleotides line up with TRBD2. Trimming removed 1 base from V and 3 bases from J; junction bases left unmatched: 6. The germline V gene has CDR1 SQVTM and CDR2 ANQGSEA. The CDR3 runs to 14 residues. CDR3 sequence: CSVEGSGGGYEQYF. DNA for the CDR3: TGCAGCGTTGAAGGGTCGGGGGGAGGCTACGAGCAGTACTTC.

A single count supports this clonotype. The V call is TRBV18, the J call TRBJ2-7; TRBD1 agrees at 9 bases. The germline V gene encodes CDR1 KGHSH and CDR2 LQKENI. The CDR3 runs to 13 residues. V lost 3 bases and J lost 7; bases outside the gene matches: 4. The CDR3 coding sequence is TGTGCCAGCTCACCCGGGACAGGGCGTGAGCAGTACGTC. Translated, it gives CASSPGTGREQYV.

This chain links TRBV2 with TRBJ2-5, with D possibly matching TRBD2 (6 bases). The CDR3 has 17 amino acids. CDR1 is SNHLY and CDR2 is FYNNEI in the germline V gene. Trimming removed 6 bases at V and 3 bases at J, with 23 bases between. CDR3 DNA: TGTGCCAGCAGACGGCGGGGCGGGCCTCGGGGTGAAGAGACCCAGTACTTC. Its protein product is CASRRRGGPRGEETQYF.

This clonotype has more than one count but fewer than ten. The chain combines TRBV12-3 or TRBV12-4 with TRBJ2-7; 10 bases are a match to TRBD2. This CDR3 comprises 14 residues. The V segment lost 6 bases and the J segment 5 bases; nucleotides outside the gene matches: 7. CDR3 sequence reads: CASRASGSKDEQYF. The CDR3 DNA reads as TGTGCCAGCAGGGCTAGCGGGAGTAAGGACGAGCAGTACTTC.

This clonotype has ten or more counts. V is TRBV5-1 and J is TRBJ2-7; no clear D gene. The CDR3 contains 13 residues. Germline loops: CDR1 SGHRS, CDR2 YFSETQ. Deletions cut 0 bases from V and 4 bases from J, with 8 bases between. CDR3 coding DNA: TGCGCCAGCAGCTTGGATCGCGGTTACGAGCAGTACTTC. This codes for CASSLDRGYEQYF.

This clonotype was found many times. The chain uses TRBV28 and TRBJ1-1; D unclear. The CDR3 contains 15 residues. V shed 0 bases and J shed 2 bases, with 10 bases lying between them. Germline CDR1 and CDR2: MDHEN and SYDVKM. CDR3 sequence: CASSLWDGVNTEAFF. CDR3 in DNA: TGTGCCAGCAGTTTATGGGACGGCGTAAACACTGAAGCTTTCTTT.

The sample holds many counts of this clonotype. V is TRBV28 and J is TRBJ1-5, with no clear D. Trimming took off 2 bases at V and 7 bases at J, with 15 bases between the two ends. The V gene's germline CDR1 is MDHEN and CDR2 SYDVKM. This CDR3 region has 15 residues. CDR3 nucleotides: TGTGCCAGCAGTTTAACGGGTTTTGGGGTCCAGCCCCAGCATTTT. Translated: CASSLTGFGVQPQHF.

The V call is TRBV28, the J call TRBJ2-7; the match to TRBD1 covers 9 bases. Germline-derived CDR1 and CDR2 are MDHEN and SYDVKM. V was pared by 6 bases and J by 3 bases, with 9 bases of the junction left unmatched. The CDR3 totals 15 residues. The CDR3 loop is CASRKRGTGYYEQYF. The CDR3 DNA is TGTGCCAGCAGGAAGAGGGGGACAGGGTACTACGAGCAGTACTTC.

This clonotype was counted many times. The chain links TRBV5-5 to TRBJ2-1, with TRBD1 matching over 7 bases. The CDR3 runs to 16 residues. CDR1 is SGHKS, CDR2 YYEKEE, per germline (reference sequence). V was clipped by 3 bases and J by 4 bases; unmatched bases: 10. The CDR3 nucleotides read TGTGCCAGCAGCTCCAATGGACAGGACGGTTACAATGAGCAGTTCTTC. Amino acids: CASSSNGQDGYNEQFF.

The DNA of the CDR3 is TGCGCCAGCAGCTTGACCGGGACAGGGTTCGACGAGCAGTACTTC. Its translation: CASSLTGTGFDEQYF. The rearrangement links TRBV5-1 to TRBJ2-7; 9 nucleotides align to TRBD1. This CDR3 spans 15 amino acids. In germline, CDR1 is SGHRS, CDR2 YFSETQ. The V gene end was trimmed by 1 base and the J gene end by 5 bases; junction bases not matched to a gene: 7.

Of note for this clonotype: One end of the junction fails to match germline, which may point to a read error. The gene calls are TRBV28 and TRBJ2-7, with TRBD2 matching 7 bases. The CDR3 runs 14 residues. Germline-derived CDR1 and CDR2 are MDHEN and SYDVKM. This CDR3 reads CASSEAGASHEQYF. CDR3 DNA: TGTGCCAGCAGTGAGGCGGGAGCCTCCCACGAGCAGTACTTC.

The V call is TRBV6-1, the J call TRBJ1-6; D gene unclear. This CDR3 is 15 amino acids long. CDR1 MNHNS and CDR2 SASEGT come from the germline V gene. Trimming removed 4 bases from V and 5 bases from J, with 12 bases in between. The CDR3 here is CASSADGAHNSPLHF. In nucleotides, the CDR3 is TGTGCCAGCAGTGCGGACGGAGCTCATAATTCACCCCTCCACTTT.

The V call is TRBV3-1, the J call TRBJ2-5; TRBD2 matches 10 bases. Germline trimming cut 7 bases from V and 4 bases from J; bases unmatched to any gene: 18. Germline V gives CDR1 LGHDT, CDR2 YNNKEL (reference sequence). The CDR3 covers 18 residues. Here the CDR3 DNA reads TGTGCCAGCACCCCCCAAGCGGGGGGGGGCCAGGGTGTAGAGACCCAGTACTTC. It is translated as CASTPQAGGGQGVETQYF.

This clonotype was seen at least ten times. This rearrangement joins TRBV28 to TRBJ2-3, with 8 bases fitting TRBD2. The germline CDR1 and CDR2 sequences are MDHEN and SYDVKM. Trimming took 6 bases from V and 0 from J; bases not matched to a gene: 5. The CDR3 is 15 amino acids. The CDR3 nucleotides are TGTGCCAGCAGGGCCCCTAGCGGGAGCACAGATACGCAGTATTTT. It codes for CASRAPSGSTDTQYF.

This clonotype has more than one count but fewer than ten. V and J are TRBV6-6 and TRBJ2-2; 7 nucleotides line up with TRBD2. The CDR3 extends over 16 amino acids. V dropped 0 bases and J dropped 1; count of bases not matched to a gene: 2. The germline V gene encodes CDR1 MNHNY and CDR2 SVGAGI (reference sequence). This CDR3 is CASSYSPSGNTGELFF. CDR3 in DNA: TGTGCCAGCAGTTACTCCCCTAGCGGGAACACCGGGGAGCTGTTTTTT.